This is a list of T cell receptor beta chains from one sample in a study of blood T cell repertoires in COVID-19. Data came from immunoSEQ multiplex PCR; TCRdb stores just in-frame clones and leaves some out. The sample lists around 400,000 clones, over 80% occurring once. Sequencing used PBMCs or T cells enriched from blood (not recorded which). All receptors derive from a woman between 50 and 59 years old who had recovered from COVID-19. Each CDR3 is given with its conserved first and last residue. D genes are given only for firm matches. Size values are once, few and many counts, or a class for expanded clones, and some rows have none.

j_gene: TRBJ1-3; v_gene: TRBV3-1/TRBV3-2; abundance: NA; d_gene: NA; CDR3aa: CASSQDIHGYGNTIYF; CDR3nt: TGTGCCAGCAGCCAAGATATTCACGGTTATGGAAACACCATATATTTT
j_gene: TRBJ1-1; v_gene: TRBV2; abundance: NA; d_gene: TRBD1; CDR3aa: CASSNDRGHEAFF; CDR3nt: TGTGCCAGCAGTAATGACAGGGGCCATGAAGCTTTCTTT
j_gene: TRBJ1-2; v_gene: TRBV6-5; abundance: NA; d_gene: TRBD1; CDR3aa: CASSYRGTGGHYGYTF; CDR3nt: TGTGCCAGCAGTTACCGCGGGACAGGGGGGCACTATGGCTACACCTTC
j_gene: TRBJ1-1; v_gene: TRBV25-1; abundance: few; d_gene: TRBD1; CDR3aa: CASSRTTGRTEAFF; CDR3nt: TGTGCCAGCAGCCGAACGACAGGGCGCACTGAAGCTTTCTTT
j_gene: TRBJ2-7; v_gene: TRBV9; abundance: NA; d_gene: TRBD2; CDR3aa: CASSVGGGSIYEQYF; CDR3nt: TGTGCCAGCAGCGTAGGGGGCGGGAGTATCTACGAGCAGTACTTC
j_gene: TRBJ1-1; v_gene: TRBV7-2; abundance: NA; d_gene: NA; CDR3aa: CASSPTWMNTEAFF; CDR3nt: TGTGCCAGCAGCCCGACATGGATGAACACTGAAGCTTTCTTT
j_gene: TRBJ1-1; v_gene: TRBV5-1; abundance: NA; d_gene: NA; CDR3aa: CASSSSYGYTEAFF; CDR3nt: TGCGCCAGCAGCTCTTCCTACGGTTACACTGAAGCTTTCTTT
j_gene: TRBJ1-2; v_gene: TRBV6-5; abundance: NA; d_gene: TRBD1; CDR3aa: CASSNALRDRGGYTF; CDR3nt: TGTGCCAGCAGTAACGCCCTCCGGGACAGGGGGGGCTACACCTTC
j_gene: TRBJ2-2; v_gene: TRBV4-3; abundance: NA; d_gene: TRBD2; CDR3aa: CASSQEAGGRTGELFF; CDR3nt: TGCGCCAGCAGCCAAGAAGCGGGGGGGCGGACCGGGGAGCTGTTTTTT
j_gene: TRBJ1-1; v_gene: TRBV4-1; abundance: few; d_gene: NA; CDR3aa: CASSQAETEENTEAFF; CDR3nt: TGCGCCAGCAGCCAAGCCGAGACAGAGGAGAACACTGAAGCTTTCTTT
j_gene: TRBJ1-3; v_gene: TRBV9; abundance: NA; d_gene: NA; CDR3aa: CASSVDGQSSGNTIYF; CDR3nt: TGTGCCAGCAGCGTAGATGGACAAAGCTCTGGAAACACCATATATTTT
j_gene: TRBJ2-4; v_gene: TRBV7-2; abundance: NA; d_gene: TRBD1; CDR3aa: CASSLGGQGNIQYF; CDR3nt: TGTGCCAGCAGCTTAGGGGGACAGGGGAACATTCAGTACTTC
j_gene: TRBJ2-1; v_gene: TRBV19; abundance: NA; d_gene: TRBD1; CDR3aa: CASSATRGTGGAYNEQFF; CDR3nt: TGTGCCAGTAGTGCCACCCGAGGGACAGGGGGCGCCTACAATGAGCAGTTCTTC
j_gene: TRBJ2-7; v_gene: TRBV11-3; abundance: NA; d_gene: TRBD2; CDR3aa: CASSLAASGGFYEQYF; CDR3nt: TGTGCCAGCAGCTTAGCGGCCAGCGGGGGCTTCTACGAGCAGTACTTC
j_gene: TRBJ2-1; v_gene: TRBV3-1/TRBV3-2; abundance: NA; d_gene: TRBD2; CDR3aa: CASSSGLALAAEQFF; CDR3nt: TGTGCCAGCAGCTCGGGACTAGCCCTCGCCGCTGAGCAGTTCTTC
j_gene: TRBJ1-5; v_gene: TRBV6-5; abundance: NA; d_gene: TRBD1; CDR3aa: CASSYSGQGDQPQHF; CDR3nt: TGTGCCAGCAGTTACTCGGGACAGGGAGATCAGCCCCAGCATTTT
j_gene: TRBJ1-2; v_gene: TRBV18; abundance: once; d_gene: TRBD1; CDR3aa: CASSPGTGGNYGYTF; CDR3nt: TGTGCCAGCTCACCTGGGACAGGGGGTAACTATGGCTACACCTTC
j_gene: TRBJ2-1; v_gene: TRBV5-1; abundance: NA; d_gene: TRBD1; CDR3aa: CASSTSTGGSYNEQFF; CDR3nt: TGCGCCAGCAGCACCTCGACAGGGGGGTCCTACAATGAGCAGTTCTTC
j_gene: TRBJ1-1; v_gene: TRBV5-4; abundance: once; d_gene: NA; CDR3aa: CASSLVQGNTEAFF; CDR3nt: TGTGCCAGCAGCTTGGTACAGGGGAACACTGAAGCTTTCTTT
j_gene: TRBJ2-1; v_gene: TRBV30; abundance: NA; d_gene: NA; CDR3aa: CAWKVGSPGEQFF; CDR3nt: TGTGCCTGGAAGGTCGGAAGTCCAGGGGAGCAGTTCTTC
j_gene: TRBJ2-5; v_gene: TRBV5-1; abundance: NA; d_gene: TRBD2; CDR3aa: CASSWSTGGPETQYF; CDR3nt: TGCGCCAGCAGCTGGAGTACGGGAGGGCCAGAGACCCAGTACTTC
j_gene: TRBJ1-2; v_gene: TRBV4-2; abundance: NA; d_gene: NA; CDR3aa: CASSQGQKGYGYTF; CDR3nt: TGTGCCAGCAGCCAAGGACAGAAAGGATATGGCTACACCTTC
j_gene: TRBJ2-1; v_gene: TRBV6-5; abundance: NA; d_gene: NA; CDR3aa: CASFGPTGNEQFF; CDR3nt: TGTGCCAGCTTCGGCCCCACAGGCAATGAGCAGTTCTTC
j_gene: TRBJ2-1; v_gene: TRBV5-1; abundance: NA; d_gene: TRBD1; CDR3aa: CASRPPRGLSDNEQFF; CDR3nt: TGCGCCAGCAGACCCCCCAGGGGGCTTTCGGACAATGAGCAGTTCTTC